The 13 T cell receptor beta chains reported below all come from one sample, sequenced in a study of Graves' ophthalmopathy and Graves' hyperthyroidism. Using RNA transcripts, the TCR beta CDR3 regions were amplified. The workflow started with a first-round RT-PCR run with HTBI primers and then moved on to a second-round multiplex PCR. Via MiXCR, TCRdb re-called the multiplex PCR reads, giving one row per CDR3 protein. This table has about 700,000 distinct CDR3 sequences, roughly 41% appearing once. The sequencing input was peripheral blood. The receptor set was obtained from an adult man with Graves' ophthalmopathy.

This clonotype was seen ten or more times. The V and J genes are TRBV2 and TRBJ2-6; D unclear. The CDR3 length is 16 residues. With 4 bases removed from V and 0 bases from J, the gap between germline ends came to 10 bases. Germline values: CDR1 SNHLY, CDR2 FYNNEI. The CDR3 loop is CASSGHHFSGANVLTF. CDR3 DNA: TGTGCCAGCAGTGGGCACCACTTCTCTGGGGCCAACGTCCTGACTTTC.

V is TRBV7-2 and J is TRBJ2-5; 10 bases line up with TRBD1. The J call is uncertain, as TRBJ2-1 better fits the DNA end. Germline V gene data show CDR1 as SGHTA and CDR2 as FQGNSA. There are 13 residues in the CDR3. The CDR3 loop reads CASSPGQGVGQFF. In nucleotides, the CDR3 is TGTGCCAGCAGCCCTGGACAGGGGGTGGGGCAGTTCTTC.

This clonotype was counted many times. The chain joins TRBV7-2 to TRBJ1-1; D ambiguous. Germline V gene data show CDR1 as SGHTA and CDR2 as FQGNSA. The CDR3 has 13 residues. V was clipped by 4 bases and J by 4 bases, with 10 bases between them. CDR3 region: CASSSTGVTEAFF. The CDR3 DNA follows: TGTGCCAGCAGCTCCACCGGGGTCACTGAAGCTTTCTTT.

The chain is built from TRBV10-2 and TRBJ1-2; weak D call: TRBD1 (5 bases). This CDR3 contains 12 residues. V was cut by 6 bases and J by 10 bases, with 15 bases left in between. CDR1 is WSHSY and CDR2 is SAAADI in the germline V gene. The CDR3 here is CASSGMRGVYTF. In DNA, the CDR3 is TGCGCCAGCAGCGGCATGAGGGGTGTCTACACCTTC.

With regard to this clonotype: At one boundary the junction diverges from the germline segment, which might be a read error. This chain uses TRBV10-3 with TRBJ2-7; TRBD2 matches 8 bases. The germline V gene has CDR1 ENHRY and CDR2 SYGVKD. The CDR3 has 19 amino acids. The CDR3 sequence is CASSYRAGTSRSGSYEQYF. The CDR3 nucleotides read TGTGCCAGCAGTTACCGGGCCGGGACTAGTCGGTCGGGCTCCTACGAGCAGTACTTC.

A single count supports this clonotype. The V gene is TRBV4-1, the J gene TRBJ2-2, with 9 bases identical to TRBD2. Germline V gene sequence: CDR1 MGHRA, CDR2 YSYEKL. V shed 6 bases and J 4 bases; nucleotides not matched to a gene: 6. The CDR3 spans 15 residues. Here the CDR3 reads CASRPSGTGTGELFF. CDR3 DNA sequence: TGCGCCAGCAGACCTAGCGGGACGGGCACCGGGGAGCTGTTTTTT.

This clonotype has ten or more counts. The genes are TRBV19 and TRBJ2-5, with 9 bases identical to TRBD2. The V gene's germline CDR1 is LNHDA and CDR2 SQIVND (reference sequence). V shed 5 bases, J shed 5 bases, and the junction held 6 bases outside the gene matches. This CDR3 is 14 amino acids long. Written as DNA, the CDR3 is TGTGCCAGTAGTCCTAGCGGGGACGTGGAGACCCAGTACTTC. It codes for CASSPSGDVETQYF.

There are many counts of this clonotype. This chain connects TRBV14 to TRBJ2-5; 14 bases fit TRBD2. This CDR3 spans 19 amino acids. V dropped 3 bases and J dropped 2; count of bases not matched to a gene: 11. Germline V gene data show CDR1 as SGHDN and CDR2 as FVKESK. The CDR3 spells CASSHLGTSGSSLQETQYF. In DNA, the CDR3 is TGTGCCAGCAGCCACCTAGGGACTAGCGGGAGTTCCCTACAAGAGACCCAGTACTTC.

This chain connects TRBV19 to TRBJ1-2; 8 nucleotides agree with TRBD1. Germline V gives CDR1 LNHDA, CDR2 SQIVND (reference sequence). CDR3 length: 13 amino acids. V shed 5 bases, J shed 12 bases, and the junction held 11 bases outside the gene matches. CDR3 loop: CASSGQGARGNTF. The CDR3 DNA sequence: TGTGCCAGTAGTGGCCAGGGGGCGCGAGGAAACACCTTC. Full variable domain (remainder filled in from reference TRBV19 and TRBJ1-2): DGGITQSPKYLFRKEGQNVTLSCEQNLNHDAMYWYRQDPGQGLRLIYYSQIVNDFQKGDIAEGYSVSREKKESFPLTVTSAQKNPTAFYLCASSGQGARGNTFGSGTRLTVV.

This clonotype was picked up many times. In DNA, the CDR3 is TGCGCCAGCAGCCAAGGTGATCTTTCGTGGCGAGGTTCACCCCTCCACTTT. Translating it yields CASSQGDLSWRGSPLHF. The chain joins TRBV4-1 to TRBJ1-6; no reliable D call. CDR3 size: 17 residues. CDR1 is MGHRA and CDR2 is YSYEKL in the germline V gene. V was shortened by 1 base and J by 9 bases, with 19 bases between the two germline ends.

For this clonotype: This may be a read error, as it is one base from a much larger clone. The chain carries TRBV14 and TRBJ1-1; no clear D gene. The CDR3 runs to 13 residues. Trimming stripped 3 bases from V and 3 bases from J, with 8 bases between. Per the germline V gene, CDR1 is SGHDN and CDR2 is FVKESK. The CDR3 DNA reads as TGTGCCAGCAGCCAGGAGAAGGACACTGAAGCTTTCTTT. Translating gives CASSQEKDTEAFF.

This clonotype was observed a handful of times. The CDR3 loop reads CASSWDPGTGGRGANVLTF. The DNA of the CDR3 is TGTGCCAGCAGCTGGGATCCCGGGACAGGGGGTCGTGGGGCCAACGTCCTGACTTTC. The gene calls are TRBV7-2 and TRBJ2-6; 11 bases align to TRBD1. The germline CDR1 and CDR2 sequences are SGHTA and FQGNSA. There are 19 residues in the CDR3. V gave up 4 bases and J gave up 3 bases; unmatched junction bases: 11.

This clonotype was detected ten times or more. The chain has TRBV2 and TRBJ1-2; the D is unclear. Trimming removed 4 bases at V and 5 bases at J, with 8 bases between. Per germline, CDR1 SNHLY and CDR2 FYNNEI. CDR3 length equals 12 residues. The CDR3, as DNA: TGTGCCAGCAGTGGAGAGATATATGGCTACACCTTC. This codes for CASSGEIYGYTF.